The clone carrying this TCR beta chain was recorded once. Authors' analysis steps: The authors estimated nucleated cell counts from reference gene primer amplification. Sequencing was performed with immunoSEQ multiplex PCR; in TCRdb, only in-frame clones are kept and a portion is missing. V, J and clone size derive from that table, while D and trimming were established from the DNA sequence. The sample consists of about 130,000 clones, around three quarters of them appearing once. V shed 5 bases, J shed 5 bases, and the junction held 8 bases outside the gene matches. The CDR3 length is 14 residues. The germline gives CDR1 SGHAT, CDR2 FQNNGV. The data belong to a study of blood T cell repertoires in COVID-19. Turning to the study itself: COVID-19 samples from acute and convalescent phases originated in the United States, Italy and Spain.

Sequencing was done on a sample of peripheral blood. This TCR came from a human donor in a cohort sampled during active COVID-19. The V call is TRBV11-2, the J call TRBJ2-7, with 8 bases matching TRBD1. The CDR3 coding sequence is TGTGCCAGCAGCCTAGGACAGGGCTACCACGAGCAGTACTTC. Translation: CASSLGQGYHEQYF.